This entry is about one T cell receptor (beta chain). The antigen is undetermined. The data belong to a study of T cells in tuberculosis. Overall study: Sequenced TCRs come from CD1B-GMM tetramer-binding T cells. Study results and caveats: GMM-specific TCRs were nearer to active tuberculosis alpha repertoires, suggesting expansion. The TCR-beta difference was not significant; alpha differences partly reflected length.

Method: immunoSEQ multiplex PCR; TCRdb's copy keeps in-frame clones and lacks some. The table lists tens of thousands of clones, over 85% of them singletons. Each clinical donor contributed on average around 97,000 T cells from unsorted cryopreserved PBMC. V shed 0 bases, J shed 4 bases, and the junction held 6 bases outside the gene matches. The germline V gene encodes CDR1 SGHVS and CDR2 FQNEAQ. CDR3 length: 17 amino acids. The sample comprised PBMCs. This rearrangement joins TRBV7-8 to TRBJ2-1, with 10 bases fitting TRBD2. This receptor was obtained from a donor aged 10 to 29 with latent tuberculosis or without tuberculosis infection. Some clones in this sample may be carry-over from other donors' samples. DNA for the CDR3: TGTGCCAGCAGCTTAGCGGTGGGACTAGCGCGATACAATGAGCAGTTCTTC. Its protein product is CASSLAVGLARYNEQFF.